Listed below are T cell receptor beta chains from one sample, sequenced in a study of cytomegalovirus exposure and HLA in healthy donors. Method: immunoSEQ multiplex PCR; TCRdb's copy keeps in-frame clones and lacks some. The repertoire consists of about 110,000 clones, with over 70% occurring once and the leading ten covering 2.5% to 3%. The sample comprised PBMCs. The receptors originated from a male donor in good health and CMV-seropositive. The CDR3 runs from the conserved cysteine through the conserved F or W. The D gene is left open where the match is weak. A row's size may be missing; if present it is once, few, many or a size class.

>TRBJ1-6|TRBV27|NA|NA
CASSLSTSRSPLNF
TGTGCCAGCAGTTTATCGACTAGTAGATCACCCCTCAACTTT
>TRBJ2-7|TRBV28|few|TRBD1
CASSLSWGQVDEQYF
TGTGCCAGCAGTTTATCTTGGGGACAGGTCGACGAGCAGTACTTC
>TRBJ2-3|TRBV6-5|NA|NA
CASKVTGSSTDTQYF
TGTGCCAGCAAAGTTACAGGGTCTAGCACAGATACGCAGTATTTT
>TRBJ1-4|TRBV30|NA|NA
CAWSTGDASGLFF
TGTGCCTGGAGTACGGGGGATGCTTCGGGACTGTTTTTT
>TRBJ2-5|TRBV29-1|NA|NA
CSAAGQGETQYF
TGCAGCGCGGCGGGGCAGGGAGAGACCCAGTACTTC
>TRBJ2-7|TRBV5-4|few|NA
CASSQRDRFYEQYF
TGTGCCAGCAGCCAGCGGGACAGGTTCTACGAGCAGTACTTC
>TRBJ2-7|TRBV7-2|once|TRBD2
CASSFGGAVYEQYF
TGTGCCAGCAGCTTCGGGGGGGCCGTCTACGAGCAGTACTTC
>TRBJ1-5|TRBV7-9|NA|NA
CASSPAQSNQPQHF
TGTGCCAGCAGCCCAGCACAGAGCAATCAGCCCCAGCATTTT
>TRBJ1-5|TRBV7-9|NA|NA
CASSLDLGAAQPQHF
TGTGCCAGCAGCTTAGACTTGGGGGCCGCTCAGCCCCAGCATTTT
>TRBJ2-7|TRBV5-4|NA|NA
CASSLAGTYEQYF
TGTGCCAGCAGCTTGGCAGGGACCTACGAGCAGTACTTC
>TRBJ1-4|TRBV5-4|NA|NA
CASSLLGLQEKLFF
TGTGCCAGCAGCTTACTCGGACTGCAGGAAAAACTGTTTTTT
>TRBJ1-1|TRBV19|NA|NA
CASSPRGAVTEAFF
TGTGCCAGTAGCCCCCGGGGGGCCGTCACTGAAGCTTTCTTT
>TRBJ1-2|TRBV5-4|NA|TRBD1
CASSSGQGANYGYTF
TGTGCCAGCAGCTCGGGACAGGGGGCGAACTATGGCTACACCTTC
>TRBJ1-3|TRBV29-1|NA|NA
CSVDQEDTIYF
TGCAGCGTCGATCAGGAGGACACCATATATTTT
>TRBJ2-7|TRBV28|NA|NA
CASSLPRRGQYF
TGTGCCAGCAGTTTACCCCGAAGAGGGCAGTACTTC
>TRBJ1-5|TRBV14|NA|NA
CASSQASGNQPQHF
TGTGCCAGCAGCCAGGCTAGTGGCAATCAGCCCCAGCATTTT
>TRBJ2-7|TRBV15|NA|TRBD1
CATSKTGETYEQYF
TGTGCCACCAGCAAGACAGGGGAGACCTACGAGCAGTACTTC
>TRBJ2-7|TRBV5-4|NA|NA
CASSSIRGEQYF
TGTGCCAGCAGCTCGATTCGGGGCGAGCAGTACTTC
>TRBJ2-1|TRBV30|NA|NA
CAWRYGVGEQFF
TGTGCCTGGAGGTACGGGGTCGGTGAGCAGTTCTTC
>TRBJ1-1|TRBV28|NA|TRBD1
CASTLLTGGAFF
TGTGCCAGCACCCTCTTGACAGGGGGAGCTTTCTTT
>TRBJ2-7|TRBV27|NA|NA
CASSLSRGSYEQYF
TGTGCCAGCAGTTTATCCCGGGGGAGCTACGAGCAGTACTTC
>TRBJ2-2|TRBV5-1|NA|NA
CASSLEAGTGELFF
TGCGCCAGCAGCTTGGAAGCAGGTACCGGGGAGCTGTTTTTT
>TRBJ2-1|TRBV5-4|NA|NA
CASSLVERFKWFF
TGTGCCAGCAGCTTGGTCGAGAGATTTAAGTGGTTCTTC
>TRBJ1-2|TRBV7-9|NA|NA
CASSLASETRYTF
TGTGCCAGCAGCTTAGCGAGCGAGACGCGCTACACCTTC
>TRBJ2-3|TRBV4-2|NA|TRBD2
CASSPGLVTDTQYF
TGTGCCAGCAGCCCGGGACTAGTCACCGATACGCAGTATTTT
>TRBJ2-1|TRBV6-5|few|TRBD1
CASSYRLRGLGEQFF
TGTGCCAGCAGTTATCGGCTAAGGGGGCTGGGTGAGCAGTTCTTC
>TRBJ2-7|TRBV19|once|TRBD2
CASSTRKGTSGRFGEQYF
TGTGCCAGTAGTACCCGTAAGGGGACTAGCGGGAGGTTCGGCGAGCAGTACTTC
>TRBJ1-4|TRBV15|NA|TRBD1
CATSRDTGGREKLFF
TGTGCCACCAGCAGAGACACAGGGGGGAGGGAAAAACTGTTTTTT
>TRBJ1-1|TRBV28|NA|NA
CASSPREDEAFF
TGTGCCAGCAGCCCCAGGGAGGACGAAGCTTTCTTT
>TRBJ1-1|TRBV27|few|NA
CASSLWVVQPNTEAFF
TGTGCCAGCAGTTTATGGGTCGTACAGCCGAACACTGAAGCTTTCTTT
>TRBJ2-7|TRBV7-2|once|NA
CASSLGVHNEQYF
TGTGCCAGCAGCTTAGGAGTCCATAATGAGCAGTACTTC
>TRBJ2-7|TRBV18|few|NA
CASSPTGWDSYEQYF
TGTGCCAGCTCACCTACAGGGTGGGATTCCTACGAGCAGTACTTC
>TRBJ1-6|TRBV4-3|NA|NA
CASSQAPEGSYNSPLHF
TGCGCCAGCAGCCAAGCCCCCGAGGGCTCCTATAATTCACCCCTCCACTTT
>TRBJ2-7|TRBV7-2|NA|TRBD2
CASSATGLADPGEQYF
TGTGCCAGCAGCGCTACGGGACTAGCGGATCCTGGCGAGCAGTACTTC
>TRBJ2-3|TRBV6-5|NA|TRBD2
CASSYSGSGGWDTQYF
TGTGCCAGCAGTTACTCGGGTAGCGGGGGGTGGGATACGCAGTATTTT
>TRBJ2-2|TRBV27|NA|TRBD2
CASSFLLAGFTGELFF
TGTGCCAGCAGTTTTCTCCTAGCGGGATTCACCGGGGAGCTGTTTTTT
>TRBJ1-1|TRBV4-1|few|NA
CASSPRQEVNTEAFF
TGCGCCAGCAGCCCGAGGCAAGAGGTGAACACTGAAGCTTTCTTT
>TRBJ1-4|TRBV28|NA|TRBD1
CASSSTGGSSNEKLFF
TGTGCCAGCAGTTCGACAGGGGGCTCATCTAATGAAAAACTGTTTTTT
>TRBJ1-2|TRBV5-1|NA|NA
CASSLQGWDGYTF
TGCGCCAGCAGCTTGCAGGGTTGGGATGGCTACACCTTC
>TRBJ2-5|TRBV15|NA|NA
CATSRLGGQETQYF
TGTGCCACCAGCAGGTTAGGCGGCCAAGAGACCCAGTACTTC
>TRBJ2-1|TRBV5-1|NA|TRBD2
CASSLISGGADEQFF
TGCGCCAGCAGCTTGATCAGCGGGGGGGCCGATGAGCAGTTCTTC
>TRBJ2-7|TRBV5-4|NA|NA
CASSSLGGGGPTYEQYF
TGTGCCAGCAGCTCCCTGGGAGGTGGGGGACCTACCTACGAGCAGTACTTC